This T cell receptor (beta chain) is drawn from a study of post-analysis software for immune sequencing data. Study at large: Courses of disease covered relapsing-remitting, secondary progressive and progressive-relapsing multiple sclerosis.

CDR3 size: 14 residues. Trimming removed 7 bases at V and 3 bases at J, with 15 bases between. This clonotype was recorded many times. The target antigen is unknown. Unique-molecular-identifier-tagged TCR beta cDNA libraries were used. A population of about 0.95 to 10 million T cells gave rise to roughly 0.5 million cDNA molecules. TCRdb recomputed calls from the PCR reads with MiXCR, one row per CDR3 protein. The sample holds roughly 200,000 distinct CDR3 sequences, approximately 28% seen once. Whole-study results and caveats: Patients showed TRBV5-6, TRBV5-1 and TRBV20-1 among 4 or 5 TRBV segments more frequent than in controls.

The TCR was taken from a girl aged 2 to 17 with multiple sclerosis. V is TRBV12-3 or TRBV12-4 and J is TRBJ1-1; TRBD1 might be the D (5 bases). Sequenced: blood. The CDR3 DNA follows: TGTGCCAGCATCCGGGGTCTGGGGGACACTGAAGCTTTCTTT. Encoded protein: CASIRGLGDTEAFF.